One and the same sample provided the 24 T cell receptor beta chains below, sequenced in a study of OX40 agonist ivuxolimab in advanced cancers. The assay was immunoSEQ multiplex PCR, and TCRdb's table has in-frame clones only and misses some. The sample holds about 58,000 clones, 80% to 90% seen once. This specimen consisted of CD4+ or CD8+ T cells sorted from blood, obtained in a trial of the OX40 agonist ivuxolimab. Receptors originate from an adult with an advanced solid tumor such as melanoma, head and neck, liver or kidney cancer.

The chain links TRBV11-2 to TRBJ1-3, with 8 nucleotides matching TRBD1. Unmatched junction bases numbered 7, after V lost 4 bases and J lost 8 bases. Germline CDR1 and CDR2: SGHAT and FQNNGV. There are 14 residues in the CDR3. Here the CDR3 reads CASSSGTGWDTIYF. In DNA, the CDR3 is TGTGCCAGCAGCTCCGGGACAGGCTGGGACACCATATATTTT.

In regard to this clone: At one end, the junction sequence differs from germline, possibly due to a read error. The chain has TRBV5-1 and TRBJ2-5; 7 nucleotides align to TRBD2. In germline, CDR1 is SGHRS, CDR2 YFSETQ. CDR3 length: 15 amino acids. CDR3 nucleotides: TGCGCCAGCACCTTGGGAGGGAGGGCCGGAGAGACCCAGTACTTC. It encodes CASTLGGRAGETQYF.

The chain employs TRBV5-8 and TRBJ2-3; D perhaps matches TRBD2 (6 bases). CDR3 size: 12 residues. The V end lost 3 bases, the J end lost 6 bases, and 8 bases lay between the germline ends. From germline, CDR1 is SGHTS and CDR2 YDEGEE. The CDR3 is CASSSLADTQYF. DNA for the CDR3: TGTGCCAGCAGCTCACTAGCCGATACGCAGTATTTT.

The chain has TRBV30 and TRBJ1-3, with 11 bases fitting TRBD1. The CDR3 sequence is 15 residues long. Trimming cost V 3 bases and J 3 bases; bases outside gene matches: 4. Germline V gene sequence: CDR1 GTSNPN, CDR2 SVGIG (reference sequence). For the CDR3, the DNA is TGTGCCTGGAGGGCGGACAGGGGGCTTGGAAACACCATATATTTT. Its translation: CAWRADRGLGNTIYF.

Note on this clone: One end of the junction does not line up with germline, which may come from a read error. The rearrangement joins TRBV14 to TRBJ2-3; possible D gene TRBD2, 6 bases. This CDR3 is 15 amino acids long. Germline V gene sequence: CDR1 SGHDN, CDR2 FVKESK. CDR3 bases: TGTGCCAGCAGCCAAGATAGCGGCAGCAAAGATACGCAGTATTTT. It codes for CASSQDSGSKDTQYF.

V is TRBV5-1 and J is TRBJ1-2, with D hard to call. This CDR3 is 14 amino acids long. CDR1 SGHRS and CDR2 YFSETQ come from the germline V gene. Deletions cut 3 bases from V and 2 bases from J, with 11 bases between. This CDR3 reads CASSSAATNYGYTF. For the CDR3, the DNA is TGCGCCAGCAGCTCCGCGGCCACCAACTATGGCTACACCTTC.

The V and J genes are TRBV14 and TRBJ2-5; no firm D call. Germline V gives CDR1 SGHDN, CDR2 FVKESK. The germline V and J ends were trimmed by 1 base and 5 bases, with 14 bases remaining between them. The CDR3 has 15 residues. Here the CDR3 reads CASSQVIGPGETQYF. In nucleotides, the CDR3 is TGTGCCAGCAGCCAAGTTATCGGGCCCGGCGAGACCCAGTACTTC.

This clone was observed once. The chain is built from TRBV19 and TRBJ1-2; 9 nucleotides line up with TRBD1. J gave up 4 bases and V 6 bases, and 6 bases lay outside the gene matches. The CDR3 sequence is 14 residues long. The germline gives CDR1 LNHDA, CDR2 SQIVND (reference sequence). CDR3 DNA sequence: TGTGCCAGTAGAACAGGGGGCGCGGGCTATGGCTACACCTTC. It yields the protein CASRTGGAGYGYTF.

This clone appeared a single time. The chain carries TRBV9 and TRBJ2-1; TRBD2 matches 14 bases. The trim removed 4 bases at V and 6 bases at J, leaving 6 bases unmatched. CDR3 length equals 16 residues. CDR1 is SGDLS, CDR2 YYNGEE, per germline. The CDR3 nucleotides are TGTGCCAGCAGCCCACAAGGGACTAGCGGGAGCAATGAGCAGTTCTTC. Its translation is CASSPQGTSGSNEQFF.

The chain has TRBV5-8 and TRBJ2-1; 10 bases are a match to TRBD2. Looked up from germline, CDR1 is SGHTS and CDR2 is YDEGEE. CDR3 length: 17 amino acids. J gave up 0 bases and V 0 bases, and 3 bases lay outside the gene matches. CDR3: CASSLASGSFSYNEQFF. The CDR3 DNA sequence: TGTGCCAGCAGCTTGGCTAGCGGGAGTTTCTCCTACAATGAGCAGTTCTTC.

The chain joins TRBV28 to TRBJ1-2; D ambiguous. V lost 7 bases, J lost 8 bases, and 14 bases lay in between. CDR3 length equals 12 residues. Germline CDR1 MDHEN, CDR2 SYDVKM. CDR3 DNA: TGTGCCAGCAACTTTTGGGGTGTGGGCTACACCTTC. It encodes CASNFWGVGYTF.

The chain joins TRBV28 to TRBJ2-1, with TRBD2 identical over 9 bases. This CDR3 region has 16 residues. J was trimmed by 3 bases and V by 3 bases; bases with no gene match: 6. CDR1 and CDR2 (germline): MDHEN, SYDVKM. This CDR3 reads CASSLHTSGYYNEQFF. The DNA of the CDR3 is TGTGCCAGCAGTTTGCACACTAGCGGGTACTACAATGAGCAGTTCTTC.

Here the CDR3 reads CASSLGQGHGDEKLFF. The CDR3 nucleotides are TGTGCCAGCAGCCTGGGACAGGGGCACGGGGATGAAAAACTGTTTTTT. The genes are TRBV6-6 and TRBJ1-4, with 10 bases lining up with TRBD1. The ends lost 6 bases at V and 6 bases at J; junction bases unmatched: 10. This CDR3 spans 16 amino acids. Germline assignment: CDR1 MNHNY and CDR2 SVGAGI (reference sequence).

This sequence joins TRBV19 and TRBJ2-7; 9 nucleotides align to TRBD2. Per germline, CDR1 LNHDA and CDR2 SQIVND (reference sequence). V lost 5 bases to trimming and J lost 5 bases; unmatched junction nucleotides: 10. The length of the CDR3 is 15 residues. The CDR3: CASSLRAGGVDEQYF. CDR3 DNA: TGTGCCAGTAGTCTTCGAGCGGGAGGCGTTGACGAGCAGTACTTC.

V usage is TRBV7-3 and J usage is TRBJ2-2, with 7 bases that match TRBD1. The J segment lost 1 base and the V segment lost 8 bases, leaving 1 base of the junction unmatched. The CDR3 covers 13 residues. Germline V lookup: CDR1 SGHTA, CDR2 FQGTGA. The CDR3 is CASGDRNTGELFF. In DNA, the CDR3 is TGTGCCAGCGGGGACAGGAACACCGGGGAGCTGTTTTTT.

This chain connects TRBV12-5 to TRBJ2-3, with D possibly being TRBD2 (5 bases). The length of the CDR3 is 13 residues. CDR1 and CDR2 from the germline V gene are LGHNT and FRNRAP. The germline V and J ends were trimmed by 5 bases and 6 bases, with 12 bases remaining between them. The CDR3 spells CASGEGVKDTQYF. The CDR3 bases are TGTGCTAGTGGTGAGGGAGTAAAGGATACGCAGTATTTT.

The V gene is TRBV6-5, the J gene TRBJ1-6, with D hard to call. The CDR3 runs to 15 residues. Germline CDR1 and CDR2: MNHEY and SVGAGI. The V gene lost 6 bases and the J gene lost 0 bases, with 9 bases spanning the gap. CDR3 DNA sequence: TGTGCCAGCAGGCAGTCCCACTCCTATAATTCACCCCTCCACTTT. Its translation: CASRQSHSYNSPLHF.

The chain employs TRBV4-3 and TRBJ1-3; D may be TRBD1 (5 bases). Per the germline V gene, CDR1 is LGHNA and CDR2 is YSLEER. The CDR3 runs 16 residues. With 4 bases removed from V and 0 bases from J, the gap between germline ends came to 13 bases. The CDR3 is CASSLWGPSSGNTIYF. CDR3 DNA: TGCGCCAGCAGCCTCTGGGGACCTAGCTCTGGAAACACCATATATTTT.

The V and J genes are TRBV5-1 and TRBJ2-3, with 8 nucleotides matching TRBD2. Trimming at V came to 4 bases and at J to 4 bases, leaving 5 bases not matched to a gene. CDR3 length equals 14 residues. Germline CDR1 SGHRS, CDR2 YFSETQ. Here the CDR3 reads CASSAGLVADTQYF. The DNA of the CDR3 is TGCGCCAGCAGCGCGGGACTAGTGGCAGATACGCAGTATTTT.

V is TRBV6-4 and J is TRBJ1-1; no firm D call. Germline CDR1 reads MRHNA; CDR2 reads SNTAGT. Deletions cut 5 bases from V and 1 base from J, with 8 bases between. This CDR3 contains 13 residues. The DNA for the CDR3 is TGTGCCAGCAGTAAGGACGAGAACACTGAAGCTTTCTTT. Translation gives CASSKDENTEAFF.

This chain links TRBV19 with TRBJ2-1; tentatively, D is TRBD1 (6 bases). V gave up 10 bases and J gave up 8 bases, with 12 bases separating them. CDR3 length: 11 residues. The germline gives CDR1 LNHDA, CDR2 SQIVND (reference sequence). The DNA of the CDR3 is TGTGCCACACAGGGATCCCATGAGCAGTTCTTC. As protein: CATQGSHEQFF.

CDR3 loop: CASSILGSGQRGEQYF. The CDR3 region has the DNA TGTGCCAGTAGTATATTGGGGTCGGGACAGCGAGGCGAGCAGTACTTC. The chain is built from TRBV19 and TRBJ2-5; 7 positions agree with TRBD1. The J call may be faulty, since TRBJ2-7 better matches the DNA end. CDR3 length equals 16 residues. Germline V lookup: CDR1 LNHDA, CDR2 SQIVND (reference sequence).

This clone was observed a few times. This chain joins TRBV18 and TRBJ1-1, with D unresolved. This CDR3 is 13 amino acids long. The V end lost 3 bases, the J end lost 1 base, and 6 bases lay between the germline ends. CDR1 and CDR2 from the germline V gene are KGHSH and LQKENI. CDR3 coding DNA: TGTGCCAGCTCACCGGGCGGGAACACTGAAGCTTTCTTT. Translation: CASSPGGNTEAFF.

The gene calls are TRBV30 and TRBJ2-7, with a weak D call TRBD2 (5 bases). Germline values: CDR1 GTSNPN, CDR2 SVGIG (reference sequence). Trimming shortened V by 3 bases and J by 3 bases, and 18 bases separated the two germline ends. The CDR3 loop spans 15 amino acids. The CDR3 DNA follows: TGTGCCTGGAGCCGCCATCTAGCCTCCAACTACGAGCAGTACTTC. The encoded protein is CAWSRHLASNYEQYF.